This T cell receptor beta chain was identified during a study of cytomegalovirus exposure and HLA in healthy donors. This clone was seen a handful of times. No antigen is known for it. Study findings and constraints: Reports indicate that TCR beta sequences accurately predicted the HLA-A and HLA-B alleles of most subjects. Listed as cytomegalovirus-associated were 170 or so TCR beta chains. Common viral pathogens (according to a later analysis) appeared linked to several of the most significant clusters.

Trimming took 7 bases from V and 5 from J; bases not matched to a gene: 3. In germline, CDR1 is MNHEY, CDR2 SVGAGI. CDR3 length: 13 amino acids. This PCR relied on a set of 60 Vbeta primers and 13 Jbeta primers. The protocol was immunoSEQ multiplex PCR, while the TCRdb copy is restricted to in-frame clones and leaves out a portion. This repertoire shows about 76,000 clones, 72% found once; its top ten account for over 8.5%. Specimen: PBMCs. This rearrangement joins TRBV6-5 to TRBJ2-5; 11 bases line up with TRBD2. The TCR comes from a woman aged 40 to 50 in good health and CMV-seropositive. The CDR3 DNA follows: TGTGCCAGCACTAGCGGGGGGACGGAGACCCAGTACTTC. Translation: CASTSGGTETQYF.